This TCR beta chain originates from a study of blood T cells in healthy people across ages. The table lists this clonotype with many counts. Its specificity is unknown. The V and J ends lost 5 bases and 10 bases, in that order; junction bases with no gene match: 5. The CDR3 has 13 residues. The germline gives CDR1 SGHNT, CDR2 YENEEA. Notes on the study in general: Among T cells, TCR beta diversity per million cells dropped roughly linearly as age rose.

Primers used in a second PCR of about 7 to 12 cycles were a sample-barcoded 5' primer and a J-beta primer mix. The authors tagged each cDNA molecule using a template-switch adaptor with 12 random nucleotides. TCRdb re-derived calls from the 5' RACE reads in MiXCR, one entry per CDR3 protein. The sample has some 370,000 distinct CDR3 sequences, approximately 52% seen once. In each sample, at least 7 million PBMCs were isolated. Each sample yielded at least 5 micrograms of PBMC total RNA. The specimen was blood. V usage is TRBV11-3 and J usage is TRBJ2-1; 10 bases match TRBD2. The receptor comes from a man aged 55 to 70 in good health. This CDR3 reads CASSPRTSGEQFF. The CDR3, as DNA: TGTGCCAGCAGCCCTAGGACTAGCGGCGAGCAGTTCTTC.